Following are 3 T cell receptor beta chains from one sample sequenced in a study of cytomegalovirus exposure and HLA in healthy donors. The table came from immunoSEQ multiplex PCR; TCRdb's copy has only in-frame clones and leaves some out. Among some 76,000 clones, approximately 95% were seen once, and the ten largest hold roughly 2%. The sample taken for sequencing was PBMCs. The origin of the receptors is a woman under 30 in good health and CMV-seronegative.

The chain uses TRBV7-9 and TRBJ1-1; tentatively, D is TRBD1 (5 bases). V dropped 4 bases and J dropped 4 bases, with 16 bases sitting between them. The CDR3 has 15 residues. The germline CDR1 and CDR2 sequences are SEHNR and FQNEAQ (reference sequence). In DNA, the CDR3 is TGTGCCAGCAGCTCCCGCCCAGGCGGGGGCACTGAAGCTTTCTTT. It codes for CASSSRPGGGTEAFF.

V and J are TRBV7-2 and TRBJ2-3, with 8 bases fitting TRBD2. V lost 3 bases, J lost 1 base, and 12 bases stayed unmatched. CDR1 and CDR2 from the germline V gene are SGHTA and FQGNSA. There are 18 residues in the CDR3. CDR3 sequence reads: CASSFPWEAGEGTDTQYF. The CDR3 DNA reads as TGTGCCAGCAGCTTCCCTTGGGAAGCGGGGGAGGGCACAGATACGCAGTATTTT. The complete variable domain, with remaining parts taken from reference TRBV7-2 and TRBJ2-3, reads GAGVSQSPSNKVTEKGKDVELRCDPISGHTALYWYRQSLGQGLEFLIYFQGNSAPDKSGLPSDRFSAERTGGSVSTLTIQRTQQEDSAVYLCASSFPWEAGEGTDTQYFGPGTRLTVL.

The chain couples TRBV6-6 to TRBJ2-1, with D perhaps matching TRBD2 (5 bases). The CDR3 is 11 amino acids. CDR1 is MNHNY and CDR2 is SVGAGI in the germline V gene (reference sequence). Trimming removed 7 bases at V and 10 bases at J, with 11 bases between. Written as DNA, the CDR3 is TGTGCCAGCAAGGAGGTCTACGAGCAGTTCTTC. Residues: CASKEVYEQFF.